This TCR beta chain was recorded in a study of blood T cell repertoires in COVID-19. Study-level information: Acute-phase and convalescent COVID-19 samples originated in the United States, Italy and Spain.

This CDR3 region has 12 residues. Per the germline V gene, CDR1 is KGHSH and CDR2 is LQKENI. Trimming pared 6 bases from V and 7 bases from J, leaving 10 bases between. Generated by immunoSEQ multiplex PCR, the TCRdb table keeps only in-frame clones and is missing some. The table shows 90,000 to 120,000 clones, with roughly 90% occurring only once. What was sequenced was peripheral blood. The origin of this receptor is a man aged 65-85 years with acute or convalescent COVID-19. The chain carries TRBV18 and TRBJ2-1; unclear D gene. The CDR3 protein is CASSPLMNEQFF. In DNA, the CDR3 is TGTGCCAGCTCTCCATTAATGAATGAGCAGTTCTTC.